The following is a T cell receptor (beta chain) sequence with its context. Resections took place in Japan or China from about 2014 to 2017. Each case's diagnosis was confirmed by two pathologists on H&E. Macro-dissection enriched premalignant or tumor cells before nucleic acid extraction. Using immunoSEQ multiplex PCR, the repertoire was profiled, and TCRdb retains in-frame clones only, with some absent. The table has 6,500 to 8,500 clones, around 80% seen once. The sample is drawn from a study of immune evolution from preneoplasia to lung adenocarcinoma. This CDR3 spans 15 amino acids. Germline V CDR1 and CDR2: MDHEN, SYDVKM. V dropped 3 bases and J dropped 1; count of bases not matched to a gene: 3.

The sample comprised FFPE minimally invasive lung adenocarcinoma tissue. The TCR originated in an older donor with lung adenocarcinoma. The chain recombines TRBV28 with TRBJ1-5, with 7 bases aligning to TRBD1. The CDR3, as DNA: TGTGCCAGCAGTTTTTTACAGGGGAGCAATCAGCCCCAGCATTTT. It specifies CASSFLQGSNQPQHF.